The 31 T cell receptor beta chains below come from one sample, sequenced in a study of cytomegalovirus exposure and HLA in healthy donors. The PCR made use of 60 Vbeta and 13 Jbeta primers. Profiled with immunoSEQ multiplex PCR; TCRdb holds only in-frame clones, not every one. This table holds about 98,000 clones, about 81% found once. Sample: PBMCs. All receptors come from a man aged 35-49 years in good health and CMV-seronegative.

This clone is a singleton in its sample. The chain combines TRBV4-3 with TRBJ1-4; D may be TRBD1 (5 bases). Looked up from germline, CDR1 is LGHNA and CDR2 is YSLEER. The CDR3 covers 18 residues. V gave up 3 bases and J gave up 0 bases, with 17 bases separating them. The CDR3, as DNA: TGCGCCAGCAGCCACCTTCTTGGCAGGGAGGCAACTAATGAAAAACTGTTTTTT. This sequence encodes CASSHLLGREATNEKLFF.

In DNA, the CDR3 is TGTGCCAGCAGCCAAGATCCACCATGGGACAGGGGGAGCACCGGGGAGCTGTTTTTT. Protein product: CASSQDPPWDRGSTGELFF. The J gene is TRBJ2-2, the V gene TRBV14, with TRBD1 matching over 11 bases. CDR3 length: 19 residues. From germline, CDR1 is SGHDN and CDR2 FVKESK. Germline trimming cut 0 bases from V and 4 bases from J; bases unmatched to any gene: 10.

This clone was recorded once. The CDR3 DNA reads as TGTGCCAGCAGCAAGGGACAGACTACCTACGAGCAGTACTTC. It specifies CASSKGQTTYEQYF. The chain combines TRBV5-4 with TRBJ2-7; 7 bases line up with TRBD1. Germline CDR1 reads SGHNT; CDR2 reads YYREEE (reference sequence). V trimming: 4 bases; J trimming: 2 bases; junction bases outside the gene matches: 6. The CDR3 length is 14 residues.

This clone showed up just a few times. The J gene is TRBJ1-1, the V gene TRBV7-6, with no clear D. The V gene lost 2 bases and the J gene lost 0 bases, with 7 bases spanning the gap. This CDR3 spans 14 amino acids. Germline V gives CDR1 SGHVS, CDR2 FNYEAQ. CDR3 in amino acids: CASSLHGLNTEAFF. The CDR3 DNA reads as TGTGCCAGCAGCTTACACGGTCTGAACACTGAAGCTTTCTTT. The variable domain in full, completed from reference TRBV7-6 and TRBJ1-1, reads GAGVSQSPRYKVTKRGQDVALRCDPISGHVSLYWYRQALGQGPEFLTYFNYEAQQDKSGLPNDRFSAERPEGSISTLTIQRTEQRDSAMYRCASSLHGLNTEAFFGQGTRLTVV.

The rearrangement uses TRBV29-1 and TRBJ1-2, with 10 bases identical to TRBD1. Trimming at V came to 1 base and at J to 3 bases, leaving 11 bases not matched to a gene. Looked up from germline, CDR1 is SQVTM and CDR2 is ANQGSEA. There are 17 residues in the CDR3. The CDR3 loop reads CSVEASETGGSYYGYTF. In DNA, the CDR3 is TGCAGCGTTGAAGCGTCGGAGACAGGGGGCTCATACTATGGCTACACCTTC.

V usage is TRBV10-3 and J usage is TRBJ1-1; TRBD1 aligns across 7 bases. V shed 4 bases and J 5 bases; nucleotides not matched to a gene: 7. Germline V gene data show CDR1 as ENHRY and CDR2 as SYGVKD. The CDR3 is made up of 14 amino acids. CDR3 DNA: TGTGCCATCAGTGGCGACAGGGTATCGACTGAAGCTTTCTTT. The encoded protein is CAISGDRVSTEAFF.

A word on this clone: Other DNA sequences in this sample translate to the same CDR3. V gene TRBV27 combines with J gene TRBJ2-5; 8 bases align to TRBD2. CDR1 MNHEY and CDR2 SMNVEV come from the germline V gene (reference sequence). Losses at the gene ends were 5 bases for V and 5 bases for J; bases not matched to a gene: 13. The CDR3 sequence is 16 residues long. In DNA form, the CDR3 reads TGTGCCAGCAGTCTATTGGGGACTAGTGGTGAGGAGACCCAGTACTTC. It specifies CASSLLGTSGEETQYF.

The chain uses TRBV27 and TRBJ2-6; maybe TRBD2 (6 bases). The germline V and J ends were trimmed by 6 bases and 3 bases, with 12 bases remaining between them. There are 15 residues in the CDR3. Germline CDR1 and CDR2: MNHEY and SMNVEV (reference sequence). CDR3: CASRPNGGGANVLTF. In DNA, the CDR3 is TGTGCCAGCAGGCCTAACGGGGGTGGGGCCAACGTCCTGACTTTC.

The CDR3 bases are TGTGCCAGCAGGGGACAGGGCTTCAATCAGCCCCAGCATTTT. This sequence encodes CASRGQGFNQPQHF. The chain employs TRBV6-5 and TRBJ1-5; TRBD1 matches 9 bases. Germline V gives CDR1 MNHEY, CDR2 SVGAGI. The CDR3 totals 14 residues. J was trimmed by 3 bases and V by 6 bases; bases with no gene match: 3.

The sample holds a few counts of this clone. CDR3 in amino acids: CASSPARGSNTEAFF. In nucleotides, the CDR3 is TGTGCCAGCTCACCGGCCAGGGGATCGAACACTGAAGCTTTCTTT. The V and J genes are TRBV18 and TRBJ1-1; D may be TRBD1 (6 bases). V was clipped by 3 bases and J by 1 base, with 12 bases between them. The CDR3 totals 15 residues. Germline CDR1 reads KGHSH; CDR2 reads LQKENI.

The chain couples TRBV20-1 to TRBJ2-1; D call uncertain. Germline loops: CDR1 DFQATT, CDR2 SNEGSKA (reference sequence). The CDR3 is made up of 11 amino acids. V was shortened by 2 bases and J by 6 bases, with 5 bases between the two germline ends. This CDR3 reads CSARRSNEQFF. CDR3 nucleotide sequence: TGCAGTGCTAGACGGTCCAATGAGCAGTTCTTC.

As DNA, the CDR3 is TGTGCCAGCAGTGAATCGGGACAGGGTTCGTTCTTC. It specifies CASSESGQGSFF. The chain links TRBV25-1 to TRBJ2-1; the match to TRBD1 covers 9 bases. CDR3 size: 12 residues. V was pared by 1 base and J by 15 bases, with 4 bases of the junction left unmatched. The germline V gene encodes CDR1 MGHDK and CDR2 SYGVNS.

This clone was counted a few times. The V call is TRBV29-1, the J call TRBJ2-7; possibly TRBD2 for D (6 bases). With 0 bases removed from V and 2 bases from J, the gap between germline ends came to 14 bases. Per germline, CDR1 SQVTM and CDR2 ANQGSEA. The CDR3 covers 15 residues. The CDR3 protein is CSVEDVTSEPYEQYF. The CDR3 DNA is TGCAGCGTTGAAGATGTGACTAGTGAACCCTACGAGCAGTACTTC.

This chain joins TRBV29-1 and TRBJ1-6; 9 bases agree with TRBD1. CDR3 length: 13 amino acids. The trim removed 6 bases at V and 9 bases at J, leaving 6 bases unmatched. Germline lookup yields CDR1 SQVTM and CDR2 ANQGSEA. CDR3 loop: CSVRDRDGSPLHF. CDR3 DNA: TGCAGCGTGAGGGACAGGGACGGTTCACCCCTCCACTTT. The full variable domain, completed using reference TRBV29-1 and TRBJ1-6, is SAVISQKPSRDICQRGTSLTIQCQVDSQVTMMFWYRQQPGQSLTLIATANQGSEATYESGFVIDKFPISRPNLTFSTLTVSNMSPEDSSIYLCSVRDRDGSPLHFGNGTRLTVT.

The rearrangement uses TRBV7-9 and TRBJ2-6, with 9 nucleotides matching TRBD1. V dropped 6 bases and J dropped 0; count of bases not matched to a gene: 9. The CDR3 runs to 18 residues. Looked up from germline, CDR1 is SEHNR and CDR2 is FQNEAQ (reference sequence). The CDR3 loop is CASSYTGQGNSGANVLTF. CDR3 DNA sequence: TGTGCCAGCAGTTATACGGGACAGGGAAACTCTGGGGCCAACGTCCTGACTTTC.

The chain employs TRBV5-1 and TRBJ1-6, with 8 nucleotides matching TRBD1. This CDR3 contains 16 residues. V lost 1 base and J lost 9; bases outside the gene matches: 9. Germline loops: CDR1 SGHRS, CDR2 YFSETQ. For the CDR3, the DNA is TGCGCCAGCAGCTTGATGCAGGGGGCAGTGGGTTCACCCCTCCACTTT. Protein sequence: CASSLMQGAVGSPLHF.

The gene calls are TRBV28 and TRBJ1-5; D gene unclear. Trimming stripped 1 base from V and 4 bases from J, with 20 bases between. The CDR3 consists of 18 residues. Looked up from germline, CDR1 is MDHEN and CDR2 is SYDVKM. The CDR3 region has the DNA TGTGCCAGCAGTTTATCCAACGGACTAGGGAGCGTAAATCAGCCCCAGCATTTT. It specifies CASSLSNGLGSVNQPQHF.

The rearrangement joins TRBV5-1 to TRBJ1-1, with a possible D match to TRBD1 (5 bases). The CDR3 has 14 residues. With 0 bases removed from V and 8 bases from J, the gap between germline ends came to 14 bases. Germline V gene sequence: CDR1 SGHRS, CDR2 YFSETQ. The CDR3 DNA follows: TGCGCCAGCAGCTTGGGGACACGCCTATCCGAAGCTTTCTTT. This gives the protein CASSLGTRLSEAFF.

This chain uses TRBV5-1 with TRBJ1-1; weak D call: TRBD1 (6 bases). CDR1 and CDR2 (germline): SGHRS, YFSETQ. There are 13 residues in the CDR3. Trimming left V 9 bases short and J 0 bases short, with 12 bases between. The CDR3 bases are TGCGCCACCCGGACAGAATTGAACACTGAAGCTTTCTTT. Protein: CATRTELNTEAFF.

This chain joins TRBV5-6 and TRBJ1-1; 7 bases line up with TRBD1. This CDR3 region has 12 residues. Trimming at V came to 2 bases and at J to 7 bases, leaving 2 bases not matched to a gene. CDR1 SGHDT and CDR2 YYEEEE come from the germline V gene. CDR3 DNA sequence: TGTGCCAGCAGCTTACAGGGGCTTGAAGCTTTCTTT. It yields the protein CASSLQGLEAFF.

The rearrangement joins TRBV7-2 to TRBJ2-7, with 13 bases fitting TRBD2. From germline, CDR1 is SGHTA and CDR2 FQGNSA. This CDR3 is 14 amino acids long. V lost 6 bases to trimming and J lost 5 bases; unmatched junction nucleotides: 4. CDR3 region: CASRQGLAGDEQYF. CDR3 in DNA: TGTGCCAGCAGACAAGGACTAGCGGGGGACGAGCAGTACTTC.

The V gene is TRBV11-2, the J gene TRBJ1-1; D possibly corresponds to TRBD1 (5 bases). The CDR3 has 12 amino acids. Germline V gene sequence: CDR1 SGHAT, CDR2 FQNNGV. V was clipped by 5 bases and J by 6 bases, with 10 bases between them. Written as DNA, the CDR3 is TGTGCCAGCAGCCGAGGGGAGGCTGAAGCTTTCTTT. Translated, it gives CASSRGEAEAFF.

This clone occurred a few times. The V and J genes are TRBV5-1 and TRBJ2-7, with D possibly being TRBD2 (6 bases). Germline values: CDR1 SGHRS, CDR2 YFSETQ. Deletions cut 0 bases from V and 3 bases from J, with 10 bases between. The length of the CDR3 is 14 residues. In DNA form, the CDR3 reads TGCGCCAGCAGCTTGGGACTAGTTCTCTACGAGCAGTACTTC. This codes for CASSLGLVLYEQYF.

The rearrangement uses TRBV11-2 and TRBJ2-2; D is perhaps TRBD2 (6 bases). The ends were cut back, 1 base at V and 5 bases at J, with 8 bases in the middle. Looked up from germline, CDR1 is SGHAT and CDR2 is FQNNGV. The CDR3 extends over 14 amino acids. Written as DNA, the CDR3 is TGTGCCAGCAGCTTAGGGGGGGTTACCGGGGAGCTGTTTTTT. Residues: CASSLGGVTGELFF.

V and J are TRBV4-1 and TRBJ1-6; tentatively, D is TRBD1 (5 bases). The V end was cut by 0 bases, the J end by 10 bases, with 10 bases between. CDR3 size: 14 residues. Germline V gene data show CDR1 as MGHRA and CDR2 as YSYEKL. The CDR3 here is CASSQEARVSPLHF. The DNA for the CDR3 is TGCGCCAGCAGCCAAGAGGCCAGGGTCTCACCCCTCCACTTT.

With respect to this clone: Distinct nucleotide sequences in the sample also encode this CDR3. This chain joins TRBV11-3 and TRBJ2-7; D may be TRBD1 (6 bases). This CDR3 has 12 amino acids. V was trimmed by 5 bases and J by 10 bases, leaving 15 bases between them. CDR1 is SGHNT and CDR2 is YENEEA in the germline V gene. CDR3 amino acids: CASSETRGEQYF. The DNA for the CDR3 is TGTGCCAGCAGCGAAACCAGGGGCGAACAGTACTTC.

The CDR3 coding sequence is TGCGCCAGCACCGGACAGGCTATTTACCATGAGCAGTTCTTC. Encoded protein: CASTGQAIYHEQFF. The V gene is TRBV5-1, the J gene TRBJ2-1, with 7 bases aligning to TRBD1. Germline CDR1 reads SGHRS; CDR2 reads YFSETQ. Trimming removed 6 bases from V and 8 bases from J; junction bases left unmatched: 11. This CDR3 comprises 14 residues.

This clone was picked up one time. The chain joins TRBV27 to TRBJ1-4; 9 bases are shared with TRBD1. Trimming removed 11 bases from V and 2 bases from J; junction bases left unmatched: 15. The V gene's germline CDR1 is MNHEY and CDR2 SMNVEV (reference sequence). The CDR3 has 17 residues. The CDR3 sequence: CALPRTGERSTNEKLFF. The CDR3 DNA is TGTGCCCTACCTCGGACAGGGGAAAGGAGCACTAATGAAAAACTGTTTTTT.

The chain employs TRBV5-1 and TRBJ1-2; TRBD1 aligns across 9 bases. Germline-derived CDR1 and CDR2 are SGHRS and YFSETQ. CDR3 size: 14 residues. After removal of 3 bases from V and 8 bases from J, the junction contained 8 bases not matched to a gene. The CDR3 sequence: CASSSTGGAEGYTF. CDR3 nucleotide sequence: TGCGCCAGCAGCTCGACAGGGGGGGCCGAAGGCTACACCTTC.

This clone was detected a few times. The rearrangement uses TRBV19 and TRBJ2-1, with D possibly matching TRBD2 (6 bases). The V end lost 5 bases, the J end lost 2 bases, and 13 bases lay between the germline ends. CDR1 LNHDA and CDR2 SQIVND come from the germline V gene (reference sequence). This CDR3 has 15 residues. The CDR3 DNA sequence: TGTGCCAGTAGTTCCCAGGGAGGAACCTACAATGAGCAGTTCTTC. Encoded protein: CASSSQGGTYNEQFF.

The chain combines TRBV27 with TRBJ1-4; maybe TRBD1 (5 bases). This CDR3 is 15 amino acids long. Per the germline V gene, CDR1 is MNHEY and CDR2 is SMNVEV (reference sequence). Deletions cut 4 bases from V and 3 bases from J, with 12 bases between. CDR3 region: CASSWRGAPNEKLFF. CDR3 nucleotide sequence: TGTGCCAGCAGTTGGAGGGGTGCACCTAATGAAAAACTGTTTTTT.